The rows below give T cell receptor beta chains drawn from one sample of a study of T cell repertoires in cytomegalovirus infection. TCRdb recomputed calls from the reads with MiXCR, one row per CDR3 protein. Here the sample spans about 330,000 distinct CDR3 sequences, about 32% being singletons. Which antigens these TCRs recognize remains unknown. Sequencing used cultured PBMCs, obtained from culture after CMV antigen stimulation. All receptors derive from a human donor in good health (CMV status not recorded). Some clones in this sample may be carry-over from other donors' samples. Each CDR3 is given with its conserved first and last residue. Fields, in order: J gene, D gene, clone size, V gene, CDR3 DNA, CDR3 protein. A D gene is named only where the DNA matches it firmly. Where a row states a size, it is once, few, many or the class of an expanded clone; other rows omit it.

>TRBJ2-3|-|many|TRBV4-3
TGCGCCAGCAGCCAAGATCCTCTAGACGATACGCAGTATTTT
CASSQDPLDDTQYF
>TRBJ2-7|TRBD1|-|TRBV28
TGTGCCAGCAGTTTACCCGGGACAGTGTCTTCCGAGCAGTACTTC
CASSLPGTVSSEQYF
>TRBJ1-1|TRBD1|-|TRBV30
TGTGCCTGGAGCCGATTGGGGGACAGGGAATACACTGAAGCTTTCTTT
CAWSRLGDREYTEAFF
>TRBJ2-1|-|-|TRBV6-2/TRBV6-3
TGTGCCAGCCGGAGGAGGGGGGAGCAGTTCTTC
CASRRRGEQFF
>TRBJ2-1|-|-|TRBV6-6
TGTGCCAGCAGTTCCCCGACTCGCTCCAATGAGCAGTTCTTC
CASSSPTRSNEQFF
>TRBJ1-2|-|many|TRBV11-2
TGTGCCAGCAGCTTAGTGATCCGTAAGAACCCTGGCTACACCTTC
CASSLVIRKNPGYTF
>TRBJ2-7|TRBD1|-|TRBV30
TGTGCCTGGAGACCGCACAGGGGCTCCTACGAGCAGTACTTC
CAWRPHRGSYEQYF
>TRBJ1-2|-|-|TRBV19
TGTGCCAGTAACTCACTCGGGGTTGGCTATGGCTACACCTTC
CASNSLGVGYGYTF
>TRBJ1-5|-|many|TRBV7-8
TGTGCCAGCAGCTTAGGATCAGGTAGCAATCAGCCCCAGCATTTT
CASSLGSGSNQPQHF
>TRBJ1-3|-|many|TRBV7-2
TGTGCCAGCAGGCAGAGCACAGTCTCCTCTGGAAACACCATATATTTT
CASRQSTVSSGNTIYF
>TRBJ1-1|-|-|TRBV5-4
TGTGCCAGCAGCTTCGGAGCAGGGGAGAACACTGAAGCTTTCTTT
CASSFGAGENTEAFF
>TRBJ2-3|TRBD2|-|TRBV14
TGTGCCAGCAGCCAAGATAGCGCGGGAGGGCTCCGGGCAGATACGCAGTATTTT
CASSQDSAGGLRADTQYF
>TRBJ2-1|-|-|TRBV27
TGTGCCAGCAGCTCTGCGACAGCCAGCTCCTACAATGAGCAGTTCTTC
CASSSATASSYNEQFF
>TRBJ2-3|TRBD2|-|TRBV20-1
TGCAGTGCTAGAGATAACAGCGGGAGGGCCTTGGGTACGCAGTATTTT
CSARDNSGRALGTQYF
>TRBJ2-2|TRBD2|-|TRBV4-3
TGCGCCAGCAGCCAAAGCCCGACAAACCCTAGCGGGGTGGCCGGGGAGCTGTTTTTT
CASSQSPTNPSGVAGELFF
>TRBJ2-4|-|-|TRBV27
TGTGCCAGCAGTTTACGCGCGGGATTAGCCAAAAACATTCAGTACTTC
CASSLRAGLAKNIQYF
>TRBJ2-3|-|-|TRBV12-3/TRBV12-4
TGTGCCAGCAACATAGACACCGACAGCACAGATACGCAGTATTTT
CASNIDTDSTDTQYF
>TRBJ2-3|TRBD1|-|TRBV6-5
TGTGCCAGCAGTCCCCAGACAGGGGCGCTGGGCACAGATACGCAGTATTTT
CASSPQTGALGTDTQYF
>TRBJ2-7|-|-|TRBV6-2/TRBV6-3
TGTGCCAGCAGTTACCACCTGGGCGGCACACCGGGCTACGAGCAGTACTTC
CASSYHLGGTPGYEQYF
>TRBJ1-2|TRBD1|once|TRBV10-3
TGTGCCATCAGCCCTGGACAGGGGGCCAACTATGGCTACACCTTC
CAISPGQGANYGYTF
>TRBJ1-6|TRBD1|-|TRBV4-2
TGTGCCAGCAGCCAAGGGGCAGGGGGCTCACCCCTCCACTTT
CASSQGAGGSPLHF
>TRBJ2-1|-|-|TRBV10-3
TGTGCCATCAGGCAAGCGCAAGAGAGCTCCTACAATGAGCAGTTCTTC
CAIRQAQESSYNEQFF
>TRBJ2-1|TRBD2|medium-sized|TRBV25-1
TGTGCCAGCACTTTAACTAGCGGGAGACCGGGGGGAAATGAGCAGTTCTTC
CASTLTSGRPGGNEQFF
>TRBJ2-5|-|-|TRBV24-1
TGTGCCACCAGTGACCCAACATTTGGACCGAGTTCGGGGACCCAGTACTTC
CATSDPTFGPSSGTQYF
>TRBJ2-1|-|few|TRBV20-1
TGCAGTGTCCCCGGGACCAGAGGGCATGAGCAGTTCTTC
CSVPGTRGHEQFF
>TRBJ2-5|-|-|TRBV4-3
TGCGCCAGCAGCCCAACTGCAGCCACAGAGGAGACCCAGTACTTC
CASSPTAATEETQYF